This TCR beta chain appears in the sequencing data of a study of spatial heterogeneity in lung cancer (dated by TCRdb to between 2017 and 2020). With regard to the full study: Donors were around 71 patients with early-stage, untreated non-small cell lung cancer from the lung TRACERx cohort. At surgery, both alpha and beta chains were TCR-sequenced in more than 200 tumor regions, 63 to 65 matched nontumor lung samples and over 50 PBMC samples. More beta-chain than alpha-chain transcripts were consistently detected, likely reflecting higher beta-chain transcript abundance. In the raw uncorrected reads, each unique combination of TCR and UMI appeared on average more than ten times. Follow-up PBMC samples were sequenced whenever the samples were available, and the median time to follow-up was around 24 months after resection. Nonsynonymous mutation counts, determined by whole-exome sequencing of tumor tissue, were related to TCR repertoire features. In non-small cell lung cancer, the study made a quantitative comparison of TCR alpha and beta repertoires among multiple tumor regions, matched nontumor lung and blood. The paper as a whole reports these results and caveats: Ubiquitous expanded tumor TCRs showed up in blood more often at tumor resection than at routine follow-up. Additional single-cell paired TCR alpha and beta sequencing was considered necessary to confirm, at a functional level, the hypothesis that regional TCRs recognize regional mutations. Comparisons of baseline and follow-up blood repertoires included only about 15 patients.

This clonotype is considered medium-sized (0.01 to 0.1%). No cognate antigen has been identified for it. No clone much larger than this one lies a single base away; base qualities are absent. The CDR3 covers 12 residues, taking in both the cysteine and the phenylalanine. The entry retains the CDR3 DNA only, 36 bases that are in frame from base 1. The germline V gene (reference sequence) sets CDR1 to DFQATT and CDR2 to SNEGSKA. Relative to germline, V is 4 bases shorter and J is 10 bases shorter, with 14 bases between their ends. The sample's time point label is to be understood as: blood at routine non-recurrence follow-up after resection. Whole RNA extracted from tumor and nontumor lung tissue, or from cryopreserved PBMC samples, was used for TCR sequencing without cell sorting. Only patients for whom sufficient RNA was available from at least two tumor regions were selected for TCR sequencing. The library was built by means of 5' RACE. TCRdb lists the instrument as NextSeq 500. In the TCR library protocol, a unique molecular identifier was attached to each TCR cDNA molecule so that PCR and sequencing errors could be corrected. In the original analysis: TCR identification, UMI-based error correction and CDR3 extraction were all carried out with Decombinator tools. TCRs above a frequency of 2 per 1,000, corresponding to the top 1% of the tumor frequency distribution, were defined as expanded. Renyi diversity was calculated using the R vegan package after each repertoire was subsampled 100 times to 5,000 TCRs. CDR3 similarity networks were built from amino acid triplet string-kernel similarity, connecting CDR3s with pairwise similarity above 0.82. TCRdb redid the processing of the public reads, applying fastp at Q25 and MiXCR, and retained in-frame beta chains. Merged by CDR3 protein, the rows form single entries marked with the most common genes and DNA. The V and J calls and clone size are TCRdb's, not the authors'. Here the sample has more than 75,000 distinct CDR3 sequences; 15% to 20% occur a single time. Of the sample, about a fifth is held by the ten largest clones.

This clonotype originated in a male donor with early-stage non-small cell lung cancer. Recombination connected TRBV20-1 to TRBJ2-1; there is no confident call for the D gene. The sample was PBMCs, taken at follow-up. The CDR3 loop reads CSATTQPGEQFF. The DNA sequence is as follows: TGCAGTGCTACAACACAGCCAGGAGAGCAGTTCTTC.